The T cell receptor beta chain under discussion was sequenced for a study of Tregs in tolerant kidney transplant recipients. Sequenced by immunoSEQ multiplex PCR; TCRdb stores in-frame clones only, minus some. The profile covers 240,000 or so clones, with roughly 84% appearing a single time and 0.64% taken by the ten largest. The ends lost 5 bases at V and 6 bases at J; junction bases unmatched: 7. CDR3 length: 15 residues. CDR1 and CDR2 from the germline V gene are PRHDT and FYEKMQ (reference sequence). The chain joins TRBV13 to TRBJ1-5, with 10 bases identical to TRBD1. Sequenced: CD4+ T cells from blood. The sequence derives from a human donor in good health. CDR3 protein: CASSRGQGDIQPQHF. In DNA form, the CDR3 reads TGTGCCAGCAGCCGAGGACAGGGGGACATTCAGCCCCAGCATTTT.